What follows are 8 T cell receptor beta chains derived from one specimen sequenced in a study of blood T cell repertoires in COVID-19. Sequenced by immunoSEQ multiplex PCR; TCRdb stores in-frame clones only, minus some. The table records around 180,000 clones, about 88% of them present only once. The sequenced material came from peripheral blood. These receptors were taken from a man aged 55 to 70 with acute or convalescent COVID-19.

The chain combines TRBV19 with TRBJ1-2, with D possibly matching TRBD1 (6 bases). This CDR3 comprises 14 residues. The germline V gene has CDR1 LNHDA and CDR2 SQIVND (reference sequence). Trimming stripped 10 bases from V and 0 bases from J, with 15 bases between. The CDR3 DNA reads TGTGCCACCTCGACCGGGACATCTAACTATGGCTACACCTTC. Protein product: CATSTGTSNYGYTF.

V usage is TRBV5-1 and J usage is TRBJ1-6; TRBD1 aligns across 9 bases. Trimming at V came to 3 bases and at J to 7 bases, leaving 5 bases not matched to a gene. Germline loops: CDR1 SGHRS, CDR2 YFSETQ. The CDR3 extends over 15 amino acids. The CDR3 nucleotides read TGCGCCAGCAGCTGGAGGGACAGGGAGAATTCACCCCTCCACTTT. It specifies CASSWRDRENSPLHF.

The chain carries TRBV27 and TRBJ2-3, with 10 positions matching TRBD2. Germline CDR1 and CDR2: MNHEY and SMNVEV (reference sequence). The CDR3 sequence is 17 residues long. With V trimmed by 6 bases and J by 1 base, 10 bases remained unmatched. CDR3: CASRLAGVLTGTDTQYF. CDR3 nucleotides: TGTGCCAGCAGGCTAGCGGGGGTCCTAACCGGCACAGATACGCAGTATTTT.

This chain uses TRBV7-9 with TRBJ2-4, with 9 bases identical to TRBD2. The J segment lost 0 bases and the V segment lost 6 bases, leaving 3 bases of the junction unmatched. The CDR3 is 15 residues long. Germline V gene data show CDR1 as SEHNR and CDR2 as FQNEAQ (reference sequence). This chain's CDR3 is CASSLAGLAKNIQYF. CDR3 nucleotides: TGTGCCAGCAGTCTAGCGGGGTTAGCCAAAAACATTCAGTACTTC.

The V gene is TRBV7-9, the J gene TRBJ1-3; D uncertain. Germline CDR1 and CDR2: SEHNR and FQNEAQ (reference sequence). The ends were cut back, 1 base at V and 3 bases at J, with 10 bases in the middle. The CDR3 sequence is 15 residues long. CDR3 sequence: CASSLVREGGNTIYF. The CDR3 nucleotides read TGTGCCAGCAGCTTAGTACGGGAAGGTGGAAACACCATATATTTT. Full variable domain (outside the CDR3, taken from reference TRBV7-9 and TRBJ1-3): DTGVSQNPRHKITKRGQNVTFRCDPISEHNRLYWYRQTLGQGPEFLTYFQNEAQLEKSRLLSDRFSAERPKGSFSTLEIQRTEQGDSAMYLCASSLVREGGNTIYFGEGSWLTVV.

A few counts support this clone. The chain recombines TRBV5-6 with TRBJ2-7; the D gene is possibly TRBD2 (6 bases). Germline V gives CDR1 SGHDT, CDR2 YYEEEE. Trimming removed 5 bases from V and 2 bases from J, with 14 bases in between. The CDR3 sequence is 14 residues long. The CDR3, as DNA: TGTGCCAGCAGATTACTTAGCGGCACCTACGAGCAGTACGTC. Its protein product is CASRLLSGTYEQYV.

This clone has a single count. The chain employs TRBV19 and TRBJ2-2, with 9 positions matching TRBD1. With V trimmed by 6 bases and J by 6 bases, 11 bases remained unmatched. The CDR3 runs 16 residues. In germline, CDR1 is LNHDA, CDR2 SQIVND (reference sequence). CDR3 in DNA: TGTGCCAGTAGCAGGCGGATGGGACAGGGTCCCGGGGAGCTGTTTTTT. It specifies CASSRRMGQGPGELFF.

The chain uses TRBV7-9 and TRBJ1-1; D perhaps matches TRBD1 (5 bases). Per the germline V gene, CDR1 is SEHNR and CDR2 is FQNEAQ (reference sequence). Trimming took off 4 bases at V and 4 bases at J, with 16 bases between the two ends. The CDR3 runs 15 residues. The CDR3: CASSYITGGVTEAFF. The CDR3, as DNA: TGTGCCAGCAGCTACATTACCGGGGGGGTCACTGAAGCTTTCTTT. Filled out from reference TRBV7-9 and TRBJ1-1, the complete variable domain reads DTGVSQNPRHKITKRGQNVTFRCDPISEHNRLYWYRQTLGQGPEFLTYFQNEAQLEKSRLLSDRFSAERPKGSFSTLEIQRTEQGDSAMYLCASSYITGGVTEAFFGQGTRLTVV.